This TCR beta chain was observed in a study of blood T cell repertoires in COVID-19. The overall study: Italy, Spain and the United States were the sources of the convalescent and acute COVID-19 samples. T cells, B-cell-depleted T cells, or PBMCs supplied cDNA or gDNA.

As originally analysed: Using reference gene primer amplification, nucleated cell counts were estimated. Clones were read by immunoSEQ multiplex PCR, and TCRdb kept only the in-frame ones, dropping some. Clone size and V and J calls were adopted from that table, with D and trimming inferred from the DNA. The data contain more than 75,000 clones, under 85% of them singletons. Looked up from germline, CDR1 is SEHNR and CDR2 is FQNEAQ (reference sequence). The CDR3 totals 16 residues. V shed 3 bases and J 3 bases; nucleotides not matched to a gene: 4. This TCR came from a human donor in a cohort sampled during active COVID-19. The chain links TRBV7-9 to TRBJ2-3; 12 nucleotides agree with TRBD2. Sequencing used peripheral blood. CDR3 in amino acids: CASSFLAGGVTDTQYF. The DNA for the CDR3 is TGTGCCAGCAGCTTCCTAGCGGGGGGGGTTACAGATACGCAGTATTTT.